This T cell receptor beta chain was observed in a study of T-cell memory formation after mild COVID-19. About the research overall: TCR clusters largely stayed donor specific. Study findings and constraints: Contracting clones from day 15 to 85 had balanced CD4/CD8; later expanders favoured CD4+.

This clonotype showed up many times. Its cognate antigen is unknown. This CDR3 contains 17 residues. V lost 2 bases, J lost 6 bases, and 14 bases stayed unmatched. Germline CDR1 SGDLS, CDR2 YYNGEE. TCRdb re-called the 5' RACE reads through MiXCR, storing one row per CDR3 protein. Of more than 110,000 distinct CDR3 sequences listed, almost 25% are singletons. The chain links TRBV9 to TRBJ2-1, with TRBD1 matching over 7 bases. The clonotype was recovered from an adult woman who had mild COVID-19 (a few samples of this study predate the infection). Cell type and time point are not known. Sequencing used PBMCs or a T cell subset sorted from them (not recorded which). CDR3 in DNA: TGTGCCAGCAGCGTTACAGCTCGGACAGGACATGGCAATGAGCAGTTCTTC. Its translation: CASSVTARTGHGNEQFF.